The next 22 T cell receptor beta chains were all read from a single sample in a study of technical replicates of blood from four donors. Clones were sequenced by immunoSEQ multiplex PCR, and TCRdb holds only the in-frame ones, with some missing. The table has fewer than 20,000 clones, 82% seen once. Specimen: PBMCs. Source of these receptors: a human donor in good health. Some clones in this sample may be carry-over from other donors' samples.

The chain uses TRBV28 and TRBJ1-1; no definite D call. The CDR3 sequence is 14 residues long. The germline V gene encodes CDR1 MDHEN and CDR2 SYDVKM. V was shortened by 7 bases and J by 1 base, with 13 bases between the two germline ends. The CDR3 reads CASTPGKTNTEAFF. In DNA, the CDR3 is TGTGCCAGCACTCCGGGGAAGACGAACACTGAAGCTTTCTTT. Full variable domain (remainder filled in from reference TRBV28 and TRBJ1-1): DVKVTQSSRYLVKRTGEKVFLECVQDMDHENMFWYRQDPGLGLRLIYFSYDVKMKEKGDIPEGYSVSREKKERFSLILESASTNQTSMYLCASTPGKTNTEAFFGQGTRLTVV.

This clone turned up a few times. The chain joins TRBV5-3 to TRBJ2-3; TRBD2 is a possible D gene (7 bases). Being an ORF, TRBV5-3 has a function that is uncertain. The CDR3 spans 15 residues. The germline V and J ends were trimmed by 4 bases and 5 bases, with 17 bases remaining between them. The CDR3 region has the DNA TGTGCCAGAAGCACAGACGGGGGGCCCGGAGATACGCAGTATTTT. Translating it yields CARSTDGGPGDTQYF.

The chain has TRBV28 and TRBJ2-7; D is perhaps TRBD1 (6 bases). The germline V gene encodes CDR1 MDHEN and CDR2 SYDVKM. V lost 4 bases to trimming and J lost 10 bases, with 11 bases between them. The CDR3 is made up of 11 amino acids. This CDR3 is CASSSGEDQYF. As DNA, the CDR3 is TGTGCCAGCAGTTCAGGGGAAGACCAGTACTTC.

The rearrangement uses TRBV25-1 and TRBJ1-4, with 9 bases matching TRBD1. The germline CDR1 and CDR2 sequences are MGHDK and SYGVNS. J lost 5 bases, V lost 3 bases, and 4 bases had no gene match. The CDR3 has 15 amino acids. Here the CDR3 reads CASSDPGQGNEKLFF. CDR3 sequence (DNA): TGTGCCAGCAGTGACCCGGGACAGGGAAATGAAAAACTGTTTTTT.

The chain employs TRBV28 and TRBJ2-5, with D possibly matching TRBD2 (6 bases). Germline V lookup: CDR1 MDHEN, CDR2 SYDVKM. Trimming stripped 0 bases from V and 4 bases from J, with 15 bases between. The CDR3 extends over 16 amino acids. The CDR3, as DNA: TGTGCCAGCAGTTTATGGGGGAGGAGAGGGCGAGAGACCCAGTACTTC. Its translation is CASSLWGRRGRETQYF.

This chain links TRBV7-9 with TRBJ2-6, with a possible D match to TRBD1 (6 bases). The germline V and J ends were trimmed by 6 bases and 0 bases, with 9 bases remaining between them. CDR1 and CDR2 (germline): SEHNR, FQNEAQ (reference sequence). The CDR3 length is 15 residues. The CDR3: CASRRQVSGANVLTF. CDR3 nucleotide sequence: TGTGCCAGCAGACGACAGGTCTCTGGGGCCAACGTCCTGACTTTC.

This clone has only one observation. This chain links TRBV7-9 with TRBJ2-7; 11 nucleotides agree with TRBD1. Trimming cost V 6 bases and J 5 bases; bases outside gene matches: 6. The CDR3 runs to 14 residues. Germline lookup yields CDR1 SEHNR and CDR2 FQNEAQ (reference sequence). CDR3 sequence: CASSRGQGANEQYF. The CDR3 bases are TGTGCCAGCAGTCGAGGACAGGGGGCAAACGAGCAGTACTTC.

The chain has TRBV14 and TRBJ2-7; 9 bases are shared with TRBD2. With 5 bases clipped from V and 2 bases from J, the junction kept 4 bases outside the gene matches. This CDR3 comprises 14 residues. Germline lookup yields CDR1 SGHDN and CDR2 FVKESK. The CDR3 region has the DNA TGTGCCAGCAGCTCCGGACTAGCGCCCTACGAGCAGTACTTC. It codes for CASSSGLAPYEQYF.

This chain uses TRBV6-1 with TRBJ1-4, with 8 positions matching TRBD1. This CDR3 region has 15 residues. The trim removed 10 bases at V and 5 bases at J, leaving 12 bases unmatched. Germline V gives CDR1 MNHNS, CDR2 SASEGT. For the CDR3, the DNA is TGTGCCACCGGGACAGGACTATGGAGAAATGAAAAACTGTTTTTT. Translated, it gives CATGTGLWRNEKLFF.

This clone was counted a single time. The gene calls are TRBV2 and TRBJ2-7, with 11 positions matching TRBD1. Trimming took 2 bases from V and 3 from J; bases not matched to a gene: 12. There are 18 residues in the CDR3. The germline gives CDR1 SNHLY, CDR2 FYNNEI. This chain's CDR3 is CASSESGQGASASYEQYF. CDR3 nucleotides: TGTGCCAGCAGTGAAAGCGGACAGGGGGCATCGGCCAGCTACGAGCAGTACTTC.

The rearrangement uses TRBV10-3 and TRBJ1-4; 8 bases map to TRBD1. J was trimmed by 7 bases and V by 0 bases; bases with no gene match: 7. The CDR3 has 16 amino acids. Germline CDR1 is ENHRY and CDR2 is SYGVKD. The CDR3 nucleotides are TGTGCCATCAGTGAGTCGCAGGGGGCACGGGGTGAAAAACTGTTTTTT. It codes for CAISESQGARGEKLFF.

The chain joins TRBV6-1 to TRBJ2-1; 7 bases are shared with TRBD2. The CDR3 has 16 residues. V lost 1 base, J lost 12 bases, and 15 bases stayed unmatched. The germline CDR1 and CDR2 sequences are MNHNS and SASEGT. The CDR3 protein is CASSEEIMGGRMRQFF. Written as DNA, the CDR3 is TGTGCCAGCAGTGAAGAGATCATGGGGGGGAGGATGAGGCAGTTCTTC.

The J gene is TRBJ2-1, the V gene TRBV6-6; TRBD2 is a possible D gene (5 bases). CDR3 length: 13 residues. V was trimmed by 4 bases and J by 5 bases, leaving 9 bases between them. Germline values: CDR1 MNHNY, CDR2 SVGAGI (reference sequence). DNA of the CDR3: TGTGCCAGCAGTTTCGGGGTCCACAATGAGCAGTTCTTC. Encoded protein: CASSFGVHNEQFF.

The rearrangement uses TRBV28 and TRBJ2-1, with TRBD2 matching over 12 bases. The V and J ends lost 10 bases and 4 bases, in that order; junction bases with no gene match: 5. Germline CDR1 is MDHEN and CDR2 is SYDVKM. CDR3 length: 14 residues. CDR3 sequence reads: CAITGLAGYNEQFF. The CDR3 region has the DNA TGTGCCATCACCGGACTAGCGGGGTACAATGAGCAGTTCTTC.

V is TRBV7-9 and J is TRBJ2-1; 11 positions agree with TRBD2. V lost 1 base, J lost 10 bases, and 6 bases stayed unmatched. The CDR3 runs to 15 residues. CDR1 and CDR2 (germline): SEHNR, FQNEAQ (reference sequence). CDR3 residues: CASSLELAGDVEQFF. DNA for the CDR3: TGTGCCAGCAGCTTAGAACTAGCGGGAGACGTAGAGCAGTTCTTC.

The chain combines TRBV5-6 with TRBJ1-1; D is possibly TRBD1 (5 bases). V dropped 2 bases and J dropped 6 bases, with 14 bases sitting between them. This CDR3 region has 14 residues. Germline V gene data show CDR1 as SGHDT and CDR2 as YYEEEE. The CDR3 sequence: CASSFPSGGAEAFF. CDR3 in DNA: TGTGCCAGCAGCTTCCCCTCGGGGGGGGCTGAAGCTTTCTTT. The whole variable domain, remainder taken from reference TRBV5-6 and TRBJ1-1, is DAGVTQSPTHLIKTRGQQVTLRCSPKSGHDTVSWYQQALGQGPQFIFQYYEEEERQRGNFPDRFSGHQFPNYSSELNVNALLLGDSALYLCASSFPSGGAEAFFGQGTRLTVV.

The rearrangement uses TRBV28 and TRBJ1-5, with a tentative D call TRBD1 (6 bases). CDR3 length equals 13 residues. V was clipped by 5 bases and J by 4 bases, with 9 bases between them. Germline CDR1 MDHEN, CDR2 SYDVKM. The CDR3 DNA follows: TGTGCCAGCAGTCCTACAGGGAATCAGCCCCAGCATTTT. Translating it yields CASSPTGNQPQHF.

V gene TRBV6-5 combines with J gene TRBJ1-1; no clear D gene. The CDR3 loop spans 14 amino acids. Germline V CDR1 and CDR2: MNHEY, SVGAGI. V was clipped by 3 bases and J by 0 bases, with 8 bases between them. As DNA, the CDR3 is TGTGCCAGCAGTTATTGGCAGTTGAACACTGAAGCTTTCTTT. It translates to CASSYWQLNTEAFF.

The chain is built from TRBV11-3 and TRBJ2-1; D not certain. Per the germline V gene, CDR1 is SGHNT and CDR2 is YENEEA. The CDR3 covers 14 residues. V was cut by 5 bases and J by 4 bases, with 12 bases left in between. CDR3 amino acids: CASSTTGSYNEQFF. In nucleotides, the CDR3 is TGTGCCAGCAGCACTACCGGGTCTTACAATGAGCAGTTCTTC.

This rearrangement joins TRBV5-1 to TRBJ2-2; D gene unclear. Looked up from germline, CDR1 is SGHRS and CDR2 is YFSETQ. V was shortened by 2 bases and J by 0 bases, with 5 bases between the two germline ends. There are 14 residues in the CDR3. The CDR3 DNA sequence: TGCGCCAGCAGCTTTAATACGAACACCGGGGAGCTGTTTTTT. Amino acids: CASSFNTNTGELFF. Drawing the rest from reference TRBV5-1 and TRBJ2-2, the complete variable domain is KAGVTQTPRYLIKTRGQQVTLSCSPISGHRSVSWYQQTPGQGLQFLFEYFSETQRNKGNFPGRFSGRQFSNSRSEMNVSTLELGDSALYLCASSFNTNTGELFFGEGSRLTVL.

V and J are TRBV2 and TRBJ2-7, with a weak D call TRBD1 (5 bases). The CDR3 has 14 residues. Trimming took 6 bases from V and 1 from J, leaving 13 bases between them. Germline V gene data show CDR1 as SNHLY and CDR2 as FYNNEI. The CDR3, as DNA: TGTGCCAGCAGAGAGACAGAAGGTTCCTACGAGCAGTACTTC. Its protein is CASRETEGSYEQYF.

The chain employs TRBV7-9 and TRBJ2-1; 11 bases fit TRBD2. The V segment lost 4 bases and the J segment 10 bases; nucleotides outside the gene matches: 9. CDR1 and CDR2 from the germline V gene are SEHNR and FQNEAQ (reference sequence). The CDR3 is 15 amino acids. The CDR3, as DNA: TGTGCCAGCAGCTCCACCCCCGGGACTAGCGGCGAGCAGTTCTTC. Residues: CASSSTPGTSGEQFF.